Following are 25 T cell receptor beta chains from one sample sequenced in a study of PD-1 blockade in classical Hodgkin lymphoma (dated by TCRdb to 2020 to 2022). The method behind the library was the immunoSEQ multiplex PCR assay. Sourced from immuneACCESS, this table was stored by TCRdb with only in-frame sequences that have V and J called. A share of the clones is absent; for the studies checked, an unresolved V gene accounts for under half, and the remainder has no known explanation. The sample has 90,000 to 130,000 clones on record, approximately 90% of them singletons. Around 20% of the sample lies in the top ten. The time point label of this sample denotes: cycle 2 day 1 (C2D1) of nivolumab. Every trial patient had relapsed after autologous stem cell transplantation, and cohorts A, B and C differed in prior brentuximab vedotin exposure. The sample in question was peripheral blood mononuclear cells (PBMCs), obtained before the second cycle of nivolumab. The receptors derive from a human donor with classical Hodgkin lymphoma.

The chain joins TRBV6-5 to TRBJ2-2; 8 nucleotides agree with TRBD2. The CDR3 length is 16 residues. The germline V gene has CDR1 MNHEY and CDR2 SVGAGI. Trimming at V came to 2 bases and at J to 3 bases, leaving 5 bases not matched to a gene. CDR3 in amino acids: CASSYGGLGYTGELFF. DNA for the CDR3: TGTGCCAGCAGTTACGGGGGACTAGGATACACCGGGGAGCTGTTTTTT.

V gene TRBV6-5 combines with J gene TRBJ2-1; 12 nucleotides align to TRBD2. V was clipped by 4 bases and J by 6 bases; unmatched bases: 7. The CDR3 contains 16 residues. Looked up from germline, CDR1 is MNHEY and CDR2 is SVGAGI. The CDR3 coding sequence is TGTGCCAGCAGTTTTACTAGCGGGAGGAATGCCAATGAGCAGTTCTTC. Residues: CASSFTSGRNANEQFF.

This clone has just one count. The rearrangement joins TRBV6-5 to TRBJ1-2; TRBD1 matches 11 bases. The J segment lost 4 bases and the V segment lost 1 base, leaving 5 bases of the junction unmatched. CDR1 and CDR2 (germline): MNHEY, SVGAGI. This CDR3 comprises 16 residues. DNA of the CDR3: TGTGCCAGCAGTTACTTGAGGACAGGGGGCTCCTATGGCTACACCTTC. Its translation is CASSYLRTGGSYGYTF.

CDR3 amino acids: CASSIVGESTEAFF. The CDR3 DNA reads TGTGCCAGTAGTATAGTCGGGGAGAGCACTGAAGCTTTCTTT. This chain joins TRBV19 and TRBJ1-1; D is uncertain. This CDR3 region has 14 residues. V lost 1 base and J 4 bases, leaving 10 bases between the germline ends. Germline assignment: CDR1 LNHDA and CDR2 SQIVND (reference sequence).

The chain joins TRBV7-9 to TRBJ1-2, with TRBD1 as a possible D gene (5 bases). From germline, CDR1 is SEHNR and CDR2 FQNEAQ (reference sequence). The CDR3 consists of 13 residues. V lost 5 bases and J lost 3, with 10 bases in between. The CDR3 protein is CASSPDSYYGYTF. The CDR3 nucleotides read TGTGCCAGCAGCCCAGACAGCTACTATGGCTACACCTTC.

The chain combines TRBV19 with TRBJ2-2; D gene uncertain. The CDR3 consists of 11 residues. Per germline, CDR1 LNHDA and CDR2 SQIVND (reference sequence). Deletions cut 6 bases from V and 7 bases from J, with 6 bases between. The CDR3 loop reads CASRLGGELFF. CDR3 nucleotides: TGTGCCAGTAGGTTGGGCGGGGAGCTGTTTTTT.

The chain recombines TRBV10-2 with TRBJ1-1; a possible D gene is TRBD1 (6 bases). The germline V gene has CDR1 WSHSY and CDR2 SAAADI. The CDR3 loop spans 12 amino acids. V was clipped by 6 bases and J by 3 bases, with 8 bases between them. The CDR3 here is CASREGDTEAFF. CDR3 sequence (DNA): TGCGCCAGCAGGGAGGGGGACACTGAAGCTTTCTTT.

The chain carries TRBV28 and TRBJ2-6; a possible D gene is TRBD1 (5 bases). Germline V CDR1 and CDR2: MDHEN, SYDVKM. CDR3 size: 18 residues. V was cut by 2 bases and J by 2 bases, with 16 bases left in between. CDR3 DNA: TGTGCCAGCAGTTTAAGAAGGGGTCAAGGGCCTGGGGCCAACGTCCTGACTTTC. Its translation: CASSLRRGQGPGANVLTF.

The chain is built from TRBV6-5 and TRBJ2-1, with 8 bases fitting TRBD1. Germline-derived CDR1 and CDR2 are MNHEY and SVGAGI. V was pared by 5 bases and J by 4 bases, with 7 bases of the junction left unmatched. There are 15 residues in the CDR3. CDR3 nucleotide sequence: TGTGCCAGCAGTGCGGACAGGGCCTTATACAATGAGCAGTTCTTC. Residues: CASSADRALYNEQFF.

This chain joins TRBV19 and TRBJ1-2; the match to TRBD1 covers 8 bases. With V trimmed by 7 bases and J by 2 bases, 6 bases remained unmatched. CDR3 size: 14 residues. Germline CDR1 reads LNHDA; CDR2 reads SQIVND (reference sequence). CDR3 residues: CASTGTGDNYGYTF. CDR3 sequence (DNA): TGTGCCAGTACAGGGACAGGCGACAACTATGGCTACACCTTC.

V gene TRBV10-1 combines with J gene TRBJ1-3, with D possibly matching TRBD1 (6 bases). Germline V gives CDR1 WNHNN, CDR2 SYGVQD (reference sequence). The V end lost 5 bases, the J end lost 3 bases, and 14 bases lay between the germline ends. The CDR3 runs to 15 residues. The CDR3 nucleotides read TGCGCCAGCAGTCCTGGACAGTCCCTTGGAAACACCATATATTTT. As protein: CASSPGQSLGNTIYF.

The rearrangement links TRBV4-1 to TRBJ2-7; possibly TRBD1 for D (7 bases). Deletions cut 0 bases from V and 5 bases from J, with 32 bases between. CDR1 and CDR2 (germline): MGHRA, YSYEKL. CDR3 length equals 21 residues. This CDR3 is CASSQEGGKGSSTGSLDEQYF. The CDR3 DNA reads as TGCGCCAGCAGCCAAGAGGGGGGTAAAGGATCATCGACAGGGAGTCTCGACGAGCAGTACTTC.

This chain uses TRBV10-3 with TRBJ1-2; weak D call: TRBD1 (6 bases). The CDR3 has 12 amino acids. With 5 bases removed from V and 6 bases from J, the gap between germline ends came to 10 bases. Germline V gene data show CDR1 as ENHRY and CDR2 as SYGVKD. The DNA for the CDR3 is TGTGCCATCAGTTCCAACAGGGATGGCTACACCTTC. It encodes CAISSNRDGYTF.

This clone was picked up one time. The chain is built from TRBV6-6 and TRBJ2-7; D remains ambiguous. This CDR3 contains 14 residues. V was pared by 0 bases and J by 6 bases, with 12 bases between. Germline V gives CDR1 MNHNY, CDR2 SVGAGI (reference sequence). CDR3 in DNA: TGTGCCAGCAGTTACTCTGACCGGGTCGGCGAGCAGTACTTC. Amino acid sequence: CASSYSDRVGEQYF.

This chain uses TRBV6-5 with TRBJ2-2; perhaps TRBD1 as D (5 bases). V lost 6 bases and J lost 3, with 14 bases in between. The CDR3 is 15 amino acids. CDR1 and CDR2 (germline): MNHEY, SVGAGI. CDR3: CASSPRVGHTGELFF. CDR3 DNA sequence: TGTGCCAGCAGCCCTCGTGTGGGGCACACCGGGGAGCTGTTTTTT.

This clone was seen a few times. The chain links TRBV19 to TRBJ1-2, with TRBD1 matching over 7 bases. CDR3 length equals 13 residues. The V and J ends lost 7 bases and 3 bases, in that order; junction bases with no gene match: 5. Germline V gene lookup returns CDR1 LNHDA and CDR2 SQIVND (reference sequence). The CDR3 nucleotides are TGTGCCAGTAATAACAGGGGACACTATGGCTACACCTTC. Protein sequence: CASNNRGHYGYTF.

CDR3 residues: CASSYHRERAEAFF. The CDR3 DNA reads as TGTGCCAGCAGTTACCACAGGGAAAGGGCTGAAGCTTTCTTT. The chain employs TRBV28 and TRBJ1-1; D may be TRBD1 (6 bases). Germline V lookup: CDR1 MDHEN, CDR2 SYDVKM. V gave up 4 bases and J gave up 6 bases, with 15 bases separating them. The CDR3 has 14 residues. The full variable domain, with the rest looked up from reference TRBV28 and TRBJ1-1, is DVKVTQSSRYLVKRTGEKVFLECVQDMDHENMFWYRQDPGLGLRLIYFSYDVKMKEKGDIPEGYSVSREKKERFSLILESASTNQTSMYLCASSYHRERAEAFFGQGTRLTVV.

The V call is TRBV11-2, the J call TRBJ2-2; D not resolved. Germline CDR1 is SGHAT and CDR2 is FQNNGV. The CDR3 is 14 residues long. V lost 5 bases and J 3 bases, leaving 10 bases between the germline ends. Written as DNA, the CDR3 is TGTGCCAGCAGCCAAAGGACGGACACCGGGGAGCTGTTTTTT. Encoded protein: CASSQRTDTGELFF.

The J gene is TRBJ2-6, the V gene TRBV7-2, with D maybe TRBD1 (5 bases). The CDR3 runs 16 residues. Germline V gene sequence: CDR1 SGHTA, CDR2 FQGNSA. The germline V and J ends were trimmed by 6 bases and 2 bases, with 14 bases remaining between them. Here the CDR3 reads CASRETDRAGANVLTF. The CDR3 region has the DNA TGTGCCAGCAGGGAGACAGATCGCGCTGGGGCCAACGTCCTGACTTTC. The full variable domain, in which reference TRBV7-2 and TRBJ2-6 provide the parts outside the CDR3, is GAGVSQSPSNKVTEKGKDVELRCDPISGHTALYWYRQSLGQGLEFLIYFQGNSAPDKSGLPSDRFSAERTGGSVSTLTIQRTQQEDSAVYLCASRETDRAGANVLTFGAGSRLTVL.

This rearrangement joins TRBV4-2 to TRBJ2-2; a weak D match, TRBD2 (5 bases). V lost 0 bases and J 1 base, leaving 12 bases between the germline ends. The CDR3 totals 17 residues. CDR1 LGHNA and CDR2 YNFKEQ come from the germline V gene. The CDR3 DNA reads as TGTGCCAGCAGCCAAGAAAGCCCCGGGATGAACACCGGGGAGCTGTTTTTT. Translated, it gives CASSQESPGMNTGELFF.

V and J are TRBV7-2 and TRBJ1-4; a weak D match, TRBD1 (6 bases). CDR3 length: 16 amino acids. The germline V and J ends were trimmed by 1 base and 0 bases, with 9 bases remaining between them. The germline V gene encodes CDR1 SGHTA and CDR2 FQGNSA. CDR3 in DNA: TGTGCCAGCAGCTTAGTCGGGGGCACAACTAATGAAAAACTGTTTTTT. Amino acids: CASSLVGGTTNEKLFF.

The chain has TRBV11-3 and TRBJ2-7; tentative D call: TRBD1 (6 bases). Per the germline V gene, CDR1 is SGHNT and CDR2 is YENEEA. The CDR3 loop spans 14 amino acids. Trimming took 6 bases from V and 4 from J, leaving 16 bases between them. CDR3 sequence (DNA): TGTGCCAGCAGTCGACAGGCCGAGAAATACGAGCAGTACTTC. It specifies CASSRQAEKYEQYF. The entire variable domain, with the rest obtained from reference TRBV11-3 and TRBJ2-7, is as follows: EAGVVQSPRYKIIEKKQPVAFWCNPISGHNTLYWYLQNLGQGPELLIRYENEEAVDDSQLPKDRFSAERLKGVDSTLKIQPAELGDSAVYLCASSRQAEKYEQYFGPGTRLTVT.

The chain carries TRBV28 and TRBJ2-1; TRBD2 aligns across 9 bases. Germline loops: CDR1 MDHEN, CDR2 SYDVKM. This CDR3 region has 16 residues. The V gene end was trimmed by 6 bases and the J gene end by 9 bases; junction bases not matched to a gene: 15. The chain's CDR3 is CASRLGAGLAFSEQFF. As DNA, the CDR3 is TGTGCCAGCAGACTAGGGGCGGGACTAGCTTTCAGTGAGCAGTTCTTC.

The CDR3 region is CASSLDGYGYTF. CDR3 nucleotides: TGTGCCAGCAGCTTAGATGGCTATGGCTACACCTTC. The chain combines TRBV7-2 with TRBJ1-2; D is unclear. The CDR3 length is 12 residues. Germline lookup yields CDR1 SGHTA and CDR2 FQGNSA. With 1 base removed from V and 4 bases from J, the gap between germline ends came to 4 bases.

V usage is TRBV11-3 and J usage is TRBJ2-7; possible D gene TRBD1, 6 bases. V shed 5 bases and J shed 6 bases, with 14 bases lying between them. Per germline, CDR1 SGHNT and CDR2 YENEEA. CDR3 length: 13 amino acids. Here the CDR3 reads CASSAVRGSEQYF. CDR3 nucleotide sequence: TGTGCCAGCAGCGCCGTCAGGGGTAGCGAGCAGTACTTC. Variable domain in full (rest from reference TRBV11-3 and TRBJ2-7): EAGVVQSPRYKIIEKKQPVAFWCNPISGHNTLYWYLQNLGQGPELLIRYENEEAVDDSQLPKDRFSAERLKGVDSTLKIQPAELGDSAVYLCASSAVRGSEQYFGPGTRLTVT.